The sequence of this T cell receptor (beta chain) was determined in a study of technical replicates of blood from several donors. Libraries were prepared by immunoSEQ multiplex PCR; TCRdb keeps only in-frame clonotypes and omits some of them. This sample has roughly 71,000 clones, with about 95% found just once. Germline V CDR1 and CDR2: SGHKS, YYEKEE (reference sequence). CDR3 size: 16 residues. J was trimmed by 3 bases and V by 0 bases; bases with no gene match: 6. The sequence was collected from a human donor in good health. Input material: T cells isolated from PBMCs. The chain links TRBV5-5 to TRBJ2-7, with TRBD2 identical over 10 bases. CDR3 bases: TGTGCCAGCAGCTTGGGCCTAGCGGGGGACCACTACGAGCAGTACTTC. This codes for CASSLGLAGDHYEQYF.